These 8 T cell receptor beta chains came from one sample sequenced in a study of prognosis after radiotherapy for stage I lung cancer. By two-round multiplex PCR, the TCR beta CDR3 was amplified from genomic DNA. The authors ran first-round PCR with primers specific to each TRBV and TRBJ gene. TCRdb itself ran the multiplex PCR reads through MiXCR, one entry per CDR3 protein. The table has about 51,000 distinct CDR3 sequences, 30% to 40% seen once. Sample: PBMCs, taken before or after stereotactic body radiation therapy (not recorded which). These receptors came from a donor over 45 with non-small cell lung cancer.

This clonotype was observed at least ten times. The V call is TRBV6-5, the J call TRBJ2-7; no firm D call. Germline-derived CDR1 and CDR2 are MNHEY and SVGAGI. There are 12 residues in the CDR3. V was pared by 4 bases and J by 7 bases, with 11 bases between. This chain's CDR3 is CASSSTYGEQYF. DNA of the CDR3: TGTGCCAGCAGTTCGACCTACGGGGAGCAGTACTTC.

The chain links TRBV16 to TRBJ1-1; no clear D gene. This CDR3 is 15 amino acids long. Germline lookup yields CDR1 KGHSY and CDR2 FQNENV. The V gene lost 2 bases and the J gene lost 1 base, with 11 bases spanning the gap. DNA for the CDR3: TGTGCCAGCAGCCAAGGGTGGCGCGGGAACACTGAAGCTTTCTTT. Its translation is CASSQGWRGNTEAFF.

As regards this clonotype: The likely explanation is a read error, given a far larger clone one base away. The CDR3 nucleotides are TGTGCCATCAGCCGAGCGGGATACAATGAGCAGTTCTTC. This translates into CAISRAGYNEQFF. V is TRBV7-2 and J is TRBJ2-1, with 7 nucleotides matching TRBD2. Germline-derived CDR1 and CDR2 are SGHTA and FQGNSA. The CDR3 extends over 13 amino acids.

This clonotype came up many times. The chain uses TRBV7-2 and TRBJ2-5; TRBD2 matches at 14 bases. Germline CDR1 and CDR2: SGHTA and FQGNSA. V gave up 3 bases and J gave up 4 bases; unmatched junction bases: 4. The CDR3 extends over 16 amino acids. CDR3 region: CASSFRTSGRRETQYF. The CDR3 coding sequence is TGTGCCAGCAGCTTCCGGACTAGCGGGAGGAGAGAGACCCAGTACTTC.

This clonotype has ten or more counts. The V gene is TRBV6-1, the J gene TRBJ1-1; 8 bases fit TRBD1. The CDR3 is 13 residues long. J was trimmed by 4 bases and V by 6 bases; bases with no gene match: 4. CDR1 and CDR2 from the germline V gene are MNHNS and SASEGT. The CDR3 spells CASSSGQGTEAFF. The CDR3, as DNA: TGTGCCAGCAGCTCCGGACAGGGCACTGAAGCTTTCTTT.

The chain employs TRBV7-2 and TRBJ2-2; D is unclear. In germline, CDR1 is SGHTA, CDR2 FQGNSA. V was shortened by 5 bases and J by 2 bases, with 3 bases between the two germline ends. There are 12 residues in the CDR3. The CDR3 DNA reads as TGTGCCAGCAGCCTTAACACCGGGGAGCTGTTTTTT. Amino acids: CASSLNTGELFF.

This clonotype has a count of ten or more. The CDR3 DNA reads as TGCGCCAGCAGCTTGGGATGGGGCTCCTACAATGAGCAGTTCTTC. This translates into CASSLGWGSYNEQFF. The J gene is TRBJ2-1, the V gene TRBV5-1; unclear D gene. CDR1 and CDR2 (germline): SGHRS, YFSETQ. This CDR3 contains 15 residues. V was cut by 0 bases and J by 0 bases, with 7 bases left in between. The full variable domain, rest sourced from reference TRBV5-1 and TRBJ2-1, is KAGVTQTPRYLIKTRGQQVTLSCSPISGHRSVSWYQQTPGQGLQFLFEYFSETQRNKGNFPGRFSGRQFSNSRSEMNVSTLELGDSALYLCASSLGWGSYNEQFFGPGTRLTVL.

This clonotype was seen a handful of times. This may arise from a read error, as a much more abundant clone is one base away. This CDR3 reads CAGQRDSQYNEQFF. In DNA form, the CDR3 reads TGCGCCGGTCAACGGGACAGCCAGTACAATGAGCAGTTCTTC. The chain recombines TRBV5-1 with TRBJ2-1, with TRBD1 matching over 7 bases. Germline V lookup: CDR1 SGHRS, CDR2 YFSETQ. The CDR3 is made up of 14 amino acids. Trimming took 10 bases from V and 4 from J; bases not matched to a gene: 11. The variable domain in full, with the rest retrieved from reference TRBV5-1 and TRBJ2-1, is KAGVTQTPRYLIKTRGQQVTLSCSPISGHRSVSWYQQTPGQGLQFLFEYFSETQRNKGNFPGRFSGRQFSNSRSEMNVSTLELGDSALYLCAGQRDSQYNEQFFGPGTRLTVL.